One T cell receptor (beta chain) is described in this entry. The antigen is not known. The sample is drawn from a study of T cells after posttransplantation cyclophosphamide. Study results and limitations: TRB clonality was highly associated with recipient CMV seropositivity and reactivation. Tissue-infiltrating T cells from skin or gut overlapped little with blood T cells. Later blood repertoires were often dominated by clones from the donor CD8+ memory compartment.

Profiled with immunoSEQ multiplex PCR; TCRdb holds only in-frame clones, not every one. The table lists roughly 19,000 clones, about nine tenths of them singletons. CDR1 GTSNPN and CDR2 SVGIG come from the germline V gene (reference sequence). V shed 3 bases and J 0 bases; nucleotides not matched to a gene: 18. The CDR3 has 19 residues. Treatment was busulfan-fludarabine conditioning, a marrow graft, and cyclophosphamide on days +3 and +4. The source was PBMCs, collected after allogeneic stem cell transplant with posttransplant cyclophosphamide. This receptor was obtained from a female patient aged 35-55 years who received an allogeneic stem cell transplant from a related donor, was CMV-positive, and had no GVHD. Some T cells may have come from the graft donor. V is TRBV30 and J is TRBJ2-5; 8 bases are shared with TRBD2. CDR3 coding DNA: TGTGCCTGGAGGGGGGTCAATTGGCTAGCGGGCTCAAACCAAGAGACCCAGTACTTC. As protein: CAWRGVNWLAGSNQETQYF.